This is a list of T cell receptor beta chains from one sample in a study of blood T cells in healthy people across ages. Each CDR3 protein is one row after TCRdb ran MiXCR on the 5' RACE reads. This table holds roughly 680,000 distinct CDR3 sequences, approximately 52% found once. Source material: blood. These receptor sequences come from a woman of 80 years or more in good health. CDR3s include the opening cysteine and the closing phenylalanine or tryptophan. A D gene is named only where the DNA matches it firmly. Rows give clone size only sometimes, using once, few, many, or a class for an expanded clone.

j_gene | abundance | v_gene | d_gene | CDR3nt | CDR3aa
TRBJ2-7 | many | TRBV7-2 | . | TGTGCCAGCAGCTTAGAGGCAGAATACGAGCAGTACTTC | CASSLEAEYEQYF
TRBJ2-3 | many | TRBV20-1 | . | TGCAGTGCCTACTTGCGGGGCACGCAGTATTTT | CSAYLRGTQYF
TRBJ2-1 | . | TRBV7-9 | TRBD1 | TGTGCCAGCAGCTTAGGCCAGGGGGCGGTTGATGAGCAGTTCTTC | CASSLGQGAVDEQFF
TRBJ2-3 | . | TRBV29-1 | . | TGCAGCGTTGATGTAGGAAGCACAGATACGCAGTATTTT | CSVDVGSTDTQYF
TRBJ2-3 | . | TRBV29-1 | . | TGCAGCGTTGGTCGAACAGATACGCAGTATTTT | CSVGRTDTQYF
TRBJ2-7 | . | TRBV6-1 | . | TGTGCCAGCAGTGAAGTTGACGGTTACGAGCAGTACTTC | CASSEVDGYEQYF
TRBJ2-5 | many | TRBV5-1 | . | TGCGCCAGCAGCGGCATCGGTAAACAAGAGACCCAGTACTTC | CASSGIGKQETQYF
TRBJ1-5 | many | TRBV10-3 | . | TGTGCCATCAAGGGGACAAATCAGCCCCAGCATTTT | CAIKGTNQPQHF
TRBJ2-5 | . | TRBV12-3/TRBV12-4 | . | TGTGCCAGCAGTGTAGTGGGGGAAGAGACCCAGTACTTC | CASSVVGEETQYF
TRBJ2-4 | many | TRBV21-1 | . | TGTGCCAGCAACCCGGGACTAGAGTACTTC | CASNPGLEYF
TRBJ2-7 | . | TRBV2 | TRBD1 | TGTGCCAGCAGTGAATGGTCCGGGACAGGGGGCCCCTACGAGCAGTACTTC | CASSEWSGTGGPYEQYF
TRBJ2-3 | . | TRBV29-1 | TRBD1 | TGCAGCGTTCGTAGGGGGCGCAGGGGAGATACGCAGTATTTT | CSVRRGRRGDTQYF
TRBJ2-2 | . | TRBV7-6 | . | TGTGCCAGCAGCTTAGTAATGGCGGGGCAGCCGAACACCGGGGAGCTGTTTTTT | CASSLVMAGQPNTGELFF
TRBJ2-4 | many | TRBV4-1 | TRBD1 | TGCGCCAGCAGCCAAGGACCGGAGGACAGGGCACCTCGGGCCAAAAACATTCAGTACTTC | CASSQGPEDRAPRAKNIQYF
TRBJ1-2 | . | TRBV29-1 | TRBD1 | TGCAGCGTTGGGCCGAATTGGACAGGGGGAGGCTATGGCTACACCTTC | CSVGPNWTGGGYGYTF
TRBJ1-5 | few | TRBV15 | . | TGTGCCACCAGCCAAATCGGAATCAGGGGCAATCAGCCCCAGCATTTT | CATSQIGIRGNQPQHF
TRBJ2-1 | . | TRBV21-1 | . | TGTGCCAGCAGCAAGAAAACACTAGCGGGCAACAATGAGCAGTTCTTC | CASSKKTLAGNNEQFF
TRBJ2-1 | . | TRBV9 | TRBD2 | TGTGCCAGCAGCGTCGGGACTAACTACAATGAGCAGTTCTTC | CASSVGTNYNEQFF
TRBJ2-7 | . | TRBV28 | . | TGTGCCAGCAGTTCACAGGTTACCGCGCAGTACTTC | CASSSQVTAQYF
TRBJ2-3 | . | TRBV10-3 | . | TGTGCCATCAGCACAGAGCGGGGCACAGATACGCAGTATTTT | CAISTERGTDTQYF
TRBJ1-1 | . | TRBV15 | . | TGTGCCACCAGCAGAGAAGTTTCGTCCGACACTGAAGCTTTCTTT | CATSREVSSDTEAFF
TRBJ2-5 | . | TRBV20-1 | TRBD1 | TGCAGTGCTAGAGATGACTCGACAGGGGGCAAAGAGACCCAGTACTTC | CSARDDSTGGKETQYF
TRBJ2-1 | many | TRBV28 | . | TGTGCCAGCAGTTCGTTTAGCGGAACGCAGTTCTTC | CASSSFSGTQFF
TRBJ2-2 | . | TRBV5-1 | . | TGCGCCAGCAGCTGGGCGGCCGGGCACACCGGGGAGCTGTTTTTT | CASSWAAGHTGELFF
TRBJ2-7 | . | TRBV3-1 | TRBD2 | TGTGCCAGCAGCCGCCAAGCAAGCGGGGGGCCCTACGAGCAGTACTTC | CASSRQASGGPYEQYF
TRBJ2-1 | . | TRBV6-6 | TRBD1 | TGTGCCAGCAACAGGGGGCAGGGGGCTTCCTACAATGAGCAGTTCTTC | CASNRGQGASYNEQFF
TRBJ2-1 | . | TRBV14 | TRBD1 | TGTGCCAGCAGCCGAACCCAGGGGGCGGAATGGAATGAGCAGTTCTTC | CASSRTQGAEWNEQFF
TRBJ2-1 | many | TRBV7-2 | TRBD2 | TGTGCCAGCAGCTTTTACACTAGCGGGGCCTACAATGAGCAGTTCTTC | CASSFYTSGAYNEQFF
TRBJ1-1 | many | TRBV7-2 | TRBD1 | TGTGCCAGCAGCTTAGCTGGGACAGCCAACACTGAAGCTTTCTTT | CASSLAGTANTEAFF
TRBJ2-1 | . | TRBV5-6 | . | TGTGCCAGCAGCCTTCACGGGGGTCGTCAGTACAATGAGCAGTTCTTC | CASSLHGGRQYNEQFF
TRBJ2-1 | . | TRBV28 | TRBD2 | TGTGCCAGCAGTTCCGGGACTAGCGGGAGTTCTGGTGAGCAGATCTTC | CASSSGTSGSSGEQIF
TRBJ2-1 | . | TRBV20-1 | TRBD2 | TGCAGTGCTAGGCCTCCCCGCGGGGGACTAGATGGTTATGAGCAGTTCTTC | CSARPPRGGLDGYEQFF
TRBJ1-2 | . | TRBV7-9 | . | TGTGCCAGCAGCCGTCACAGGGATCTTACCTATGGCTACACCTTC | CASSRHRDLTYGYTF
TRBJ2-3 | . | TRBV7-2 | TRBD2 | TGTGCCAGCAGCATTAGCGGGGGGGCCGCAAATACGCAGTATTTT | CASSISGGAANTQYF
TRBJ1-2 | many | TRBV5-1 | . | TGCGCCAGCGGTATTCCCAACTATGGCTACACCTTC | CASGIPNYGYTF
TRBJ2-5 | . | TRBV7-2 | . | TGTGCCAGCAGCCACTTCCGATCGCAGCTAGAACCCCAAGAGACCCAGTACTTC | CASSHFRSQLEPQETQYF
TRBJ1-2 | . | TRBV12-3/TRBV12-4 | TRBD1 | TGTGCCAGCAGTTCCCCCCAACAGGGGAACTATGGCTACACCTTC | CASSSPQQGNYGYTF